This T cell receptor beta chain emerged from a study of blood T cell repertoires in COVID-19 (dated by TCRdb to 2020 to 2021). Describing the broader study: Collaborator samples came from the United States, Italy and Spain and covered acute and convalescent phases of COVID-19. The material from the prospective study consisted of cDNA or gDNA derived from T cells, B-cell-depleted T cells, or PBMCs. Deeply sampled blood TCRbeta repertoires from subjects exposed to, actively infected with, or recovered from COVID-19 were included in the dataset. The repertoires were released in a freely available public database intended as a resource for research on the immune response to SARS-CoV-2. The samples were drawn from two sources: the first 160 participants of the ongoing ImmuneRACE study, and 1,200 or so subjects contributed by 6 global collaborators. Sample metadata almost always included a de-identified subject ID, COVID-19 status, age in years and sex. Where available, HLA class I and class II types were obtained from metadata supplied by the sample provider rather than from assay-based typing. What the research found in general, with its limitations: How much clinical and demographic metadata was included differed by source and by participant, and the metadata was provided uncurated.

In the prospective study, participants were roughly 18 to 100 years old, resided in about two dozen geographic areas of the United States, and were enrolled through a virtual design. In the prospective study, participants were assigned to cohorts based on the clinical history participants reported in a screening survey and a study questionnaire. Each participant in the prospective study had whole blood, serum and a nasopharyngeal or oropharyngeal swab collected by mobile phlebotomists. Prospective study participants could optionally give additional blood draws and questionnaires over an approximately 2-month period. Prospective study blood samples were shipped either frozen or at room temperature before DNA extraction. Trimming costs V 5 bases and J 7 bases, and their ends lie 21 bases apart. Spanning cysteine to phenylalanine, the CDR3 consists of 16 amino acids. Kept here is only the CDR3 DNA, which spans 48 bases and is read in frame from base 1. From the germline V gene (reference sequence), CDR1 is SEHNR and CDR2 is FQNEAQ.

TCRbeta CDR3 regions were amplified from genomic DNA using the immunoSEQ Assay, a bias-controlled multiplex PCR. Per the authors' processing: The number of nucleated cells in each sample was estimated from the amplification of reference gene primers within the assay. To quantify the absolute abundance of each unique TCRbeta CDR3 rearrangement, sequence reads were collapsed and filtered. For each sample, productive Simpson clonality was calculated as the square root of Simpson's diversity index across productive rearrangements. Imported from immuneACCESS, the table was reduced by TCRdb to in-frame sequences with V and J called. These copies leave out some clones; in studies compared against another copy, an unresolved V gene accounts for under half, and the cause of the remainder is not known. The V and J calls and clone size were taken over from that table, and D and trimming were inferred from the DNA. The sample table contains about 210,000 clones; only one count was recorded for approximately 81% of them. Around 9% of the sample rests with the top ten.

This clone was detected once. Its antigen is still unknown. The input lacks base qualities; no much larger clone sits a single base away. The sample comprised PBMCs or T cells enriched from blood (not recorded which). The sequence came from a woman in her forties or fifties with acute COVID-19. This receptor chain uses TRBV7-9 and TRBJ2-1, with TRBD1 tentatively as D gene (5 bases match). Here is the DNA: TGTGCCAGCAGCCTAGGCAGCACCAGCTCAGGGAATGAGCAGTTCTTC. This gives the protein CASSLGSTSSGNEQFF.